These 25 T cell receptor beta chains came from one sample sequenced in a study of T-cell memory formation after mild COVID-19. MiXCR, run by TCRdb on the 5' RACE reads, gives a single entry per CDR3 protein. The sample records around 300,000 distinct CDR3 sequences, around an eighth being singletons. The specimen was PBMCs or a T cell subset sorted from them (not recorded which). The receptors shown here come from a man younger than 35 who had mild COVID-19 (a few samples of this study predate the infection). Cell type and time point are not known.

This clonotype was detected only a few times. The chain has TRBV6-5 and TRBJ1-1; the D is unclear. The V end was cut by 5 bases, the J end by 4 bases, with 17 bases between. Germline CDR1 MNHEY, CDR2 SVGAGI. The CDR3 runs to 15 residues. CDR3 sequence reads: CASSTPGPAGTEAFF. CDR3 coding DNA: TGTGCCAGCAGTACCCCAGGACCGGCGGGCACTGAAGCTTTCTTT.

This clonotype was seen many times. J is TRBJ2-5 and V is TRBV5-1; 7 bases agree with TRBD1. The germline V gene encodes CDR1 SGHRS and CDR2 YFSETQ. The V gene end was trimmed by 4 bases and the J gene end by 5 bases; junction bases not matched to a gene: 5. The CDR3 loop spans 13 amino acids. The DNA of the CDR3 is TGCGCCAGCAGCAACAGGGGCGGTGAGACCCAGTACTTC. Its protein is CASSNRGGETQYF.

The genes are TRBV7-2 and TRBJ2-1, with 13 bases aligning to TRBD2. Trimming removed 5 bases from V and 6 bases from J; junction bases left unmatched: 7. CDR1 and CDR2 (germline): SGHTA, FQGNSA. The length of the CDR3 is 16 residues. The CDR3 DNA reads TGTGCCAGCAGCACTCAACTAGCGGGGGGGTTCAATGAGCAGTTCTTC. It yields the protein CASSTQLAGGFNEQFF. Variable domain in full (rest from reference TRBV7-2 and TRBJ2-1): GAGVSQSPSNKVTEKGKDVELRCDPISGHTALYWYRQSLGQGLEFLIYFQGNSAPDKSGLPSDRFSAERTGGSVSTLTIQRTQQEDSAVYLCASSTQLAGGFNEQFFGPGTRLTVL.

This clonotype has at least ten counts. The chain has TRBV7-2 and TRBJ2-5; 8 nucleotides align to TRBD2. The junction had 0 bases not matched to a gene; V was cut back by 2 bases and J by 1 base. The CDR3 is made up of 14 amino acids. From germline, CDR1 is SGHTA and CDR2 FQGNSA. The CDR3 DNA is TGTGCCAGCAGCTTAACTAGCGGCCAAGAGACCCAGTACTTC. This sequence encodes CASSLTSGQETQYF. Combining the CDR3 with reference TRBV7-2 and TRBJ2-5 gives the whole variable domain GAGVSQSPSNKVTEKGKDVELRCDPISGHTALYWYRQSLGQGLEFLIYFQGNSAPDKSGLPSDRFSAERTGGSVSTLTIQRTQQEDSAVYLCASSLTSGQETQYFGPGTRLLVL.

The rearrangement uses TRBV6-5 and TRBJ2-5; D unresolved. The V gene's germline CDR1 is MNHEY and CDR2 SVGAGI. V was pared by 5 bases and J by 6 bases, with 16 bases between. CDR3 length: 14 residues. The CDR3 spells CASSPRQLGKTQYF. The CDR3 DNA sequence: TGTGCCAGCAGTCCCCGGCAGCTGGGAAAGACCCAGTACTTC.

This clonotype came up a few times. The chain combines TRBV6-6 with TRBJ1-3; D unresolved. The CDR3 is 17 amino acids. Germline CDR1 MNHNY, CDR2 SVGAGI (reference sequence). Trimming shortened V by 10 bases and J by 0 bases, and 22 bases separated the two germline ends. The CDR3 region has the DNA TGTGCCACCATTTTCTCGTTCGGGTTCTCCTCTGGAAACACCATATATTTT. Amino acid sequence: CATIFSFGFSSGNTIYF.

This clonotype was seen at least ten times. The rearrangement joins TRBV7-9 to TRBJ2-3; D is uncertain. V lost 0 bases and J lost 6, with 4 bases in between. Germline V gene sequence: CDR1 SEHNR, CDR2 FQNEAQ (reference sequence). The CDR3 contains 12 residues. The CDR3 nucleotides are TGTGCCAGCAGCTTAGCGGTTGATACGCAGTATTTT. Amino acids: CASSLAVDTQYF.

Only a few counts were recorded for this clonotype. The chain has TRBV15 and TRBJ2-7; D call uncertain. Trimming shortened V by 1 base and J by 1 base, and 8 bases separated the two germline ends. This CDR3 spans 14 amino acids. Germline assignment: CDR1 LNHNV and CDR2 YYDKDF (reference sequence). This chain's CDR3 is CATSRVPQSYEQYF. The CDR3 DNA reads TGTGCCACCAGCAGAGTTCCACAGTCCTACGAGCAGTACTTC.

This clonotype was seen many times. The rearrangement joins TRBV6-4 to TRBJ2-2; 10 positions match TRBD2. The ends lost 3 bases at V and 4 bases at J; junction bases unmatched: 2. CDR3 size: 15 residues. Germline CDR1 MRHNA, CDR2 SNTAGT. The CDR3 sequence is CASSESGGATGELFF. DNA of the CDR3: TGTGCCAGCAGTGAAAGCGGGGGGGCCACCGGGGAGCTGTTTTTT.

The J gene is TRBJ1-5, the V gene TRBV5-1; D is uncertain. V was clipped by 0 bases and J by 3 bases, with 10 bases between them. This CDR3 is built from 15 residues. Germline loops: CDR1 SGHRS, CDR2 YFSETQ. DNA of the CDR3: TGCGCCAGCAGCTTGGCGGATCCGGCCAATCAGCCCCAGCATTTT. As protein: CASSLADPANQPQHF. Based on the CDR3 plus reference TRBV5-1 and TRBJ1-5, the full variable domain is KAGVTQTPRYLIKTRGQQVTLSCSPISGHRSVSWYQQTPGQGLQFLFEYFSETQRNKGNFPGRFSGRQFSNSRSEMNVSTLELGDSALYLCASSLADPANQPQHFGDGTRLSIL.

This clonotype showed up just a few times. The chain links TRBV12-3 or TRBV12-4 to TRBJ2-3; TRBD2 aligns across 9 bases. The CDR3 runs 16 residues. V lost 5 bases, J lost 3 bases, and 9 bases stayed unmatched. In DNA form, the CDR3 reads TGTGCCAGCAGTCTCGCCGGGCGGGGGGGAACAGATACGCAGTATTTT. Its protein is CASSLAGRGGTDTQYF.

This clonotype has just a few counts. The chain couples TRBV7-9 to TRBJ2-7; D assignment may be TRBD1 or TRBD2 (6 bases each). The CDR3 contains 12 residues. Trimming cost V 8 bases and J 6 bases, with 14 bases left between them. Germline assignment: CDR1 SEHNR and CDR2 FQNEAQ (reference sequence). The CDR3 nucleotides read TGTGCCAGCTGGGGGGCAATGGGCGAGCAGTACGTC. It specifies CASWGAMGEQYV.

This clonotype was seen more than once but under ten times. The rearrangement uses TRBV5-1 and TRBJ1-1, with TRBD1 matching over 9 bases. With 4 bases clipped from V and 0 bases from J, the junction kept 7 bases outside the gene matches. This CDR3 region has 16 residues. Germline CDR1 is SGHRS and CDR2 is YFSETQ. CDR3 amino acids: CASSLGQGKMNTEAFF. CDR3 sequence (DNA): TGCGCCAGCAGCCTAGGACAGGGGAAAATGAACACTGAAGCTTTCTTT.

This clonotype was seen a few times. J is TRBJ1-2 and V is TRBV12-3 or TRBV12-4; D possibly corresponds to TRBD1 (5 bases). Trimming stripped 6 bases from V and 3 bases from J, with 17 bases between. The CDR3 is made up of 15 amino acids. CDR3 DNA: TGTGCCAGCAGCCAAGAATGGGGCGGGGACTATGGCTACACCTTC. It specifies CASSQEWGGDYGYTF.

The CDR3 nucleotides read TGTGCCAGCAGCTTAGGGTTTGCTAACTATGGCTACACCTTC. Translated: CASSLGFANYGYTF. The chain has TRBV7-8 and TRBJ1-2, with unresolved D. The germline CDR1 and CDR2 sequences are SGHVS and FQNEAQ. Trimming stripped 1 base from V and 0 bases from J, with 6 bases between. The CDR3 totals 14 residues. The full variable domain, completed using reference TRBV7-8 and TRBJ1-2, is GAGVSQSPRYKVAKRGQDVALRCDPISGHVSLFWYQQALGQGPEFLTYFQNEAQLDKSGLPSDRFFAERPEGSVSTLKIQRTQQEDSAVYLCASSLGFANYGYTFGSGTRLTVV.

This clonotype appeared a few times. The chain is built from TRBV6-5 and TRBJ2-7; no firm D call. The CDR3 is 13 residues long. Per germline, CDR1 MNHEY and CDR2 SVGAGI. The V end was cut by 4 bases, the J end by 5 bases, with 12 bases between. The CDR3 region has the DNA TGTGCCAGCAGTTCTTTCCTATCGGACGAGCAGTACTTC. Its translation is CASSSFLSDEQYF.

The rearrangement joins TRBV5-6 to TRBJ2-5; a possible D gene is TRBD2 (5 bases). The CDR3 extends over 14 amino acids. Trimming shortened V by 4 bases and J by 4 bases, and 14 bases separated the two germline ends. The germline gives CDR1 SGHDT, CDR2 YYEEEE. The CDR3 DNA is TGTGCCAGCAGCCCTACTAGGAAGGGAGAGACCCAGTACTTC. Amino acids: CASSPTRKGETQYF.

This clonotype came up many times. This sequence joins TRBV27 and TRBJ2-5; 7 bases align to TRBD1. The V gene end was trimmed by 5 bases and the J gene end by 5 bases; junction bases not matched to a gene: 5. From germline, CDR1 is MNHEY and CDR2 SMNVEV (reference sequence). The CDR3 sequence is 13 residues long. CDR3 protein: CASSLTGLETQYF. The DNA of the CDR3 is TGTGCCAGCAGTCTGACAGGGTTGGAGACCCAGTACTTC.

This clonotype turned up a few times. V and J are TRBV6-2 or TRBV6-3 and TRBJ2-7; 11 bases fit TRBD1. Germline trimming cut 6 bases from V and 11 bases from J; bases unmatched to any gene: 12. This CDR3 spans 14 amino acids. In germline, CDR1 is MNHEY, CDR2 SVGEGT. The CDR3 bases are TGTGCCAGCAGCAGATCCGGGACAGGGGGGGAGAAGTACGTC. It translates to CASSRSGTGGEKYV.

The chain has TRBV7-6 and TRBJ1-6; D is uncertain. With 2 bases removed from V and 14 bases from J, the gap between germline ends came to 7 bases. CDR1 SGHVS and CDR2 FNYEAQ come from the germline V gene. The CDR3 consists of 11 residues. CDR3 sequence: CASSLTGALHF. DNA of the CDR3: TGTGCCAGCAGCTTAACCGGGGCCCTCCACTTT.

This clonotype turned up a few times. The CDR3 here is CASSFSGRTDTQYF. The CDR3 DNA reads as TGTGCCAGCAGCTTTAGTGGGCGCACAGATACGCAGTATTTT. The chain couples TRBV11-3 to TRBJ2-3; D is unclear. This CDR3 is built from 14 residues. V lost 3 bases, J lost 1 base, and 8 bases lay in between. Germline CDR1 and CDR2: SGHNT and YENEEA.

This clonotype was observed a handful of times. This chain connects TRBV7-2 to TRBJ1-6, with TRBD1 matching over 8 bases. The CDR3 runs to 15 residues. The J segment lost 10 bases and the V segment lost 2 bases, leaving 7 bases of the junction unmatched. Germline V gene data show CDR1 as SGHTA and CDR2 as FQGNSA. Here the CDR3 DNA reads TGTGCCAGCAGCTTACAAGGACAGGGCGGATCACCCCTCCACTTT. It yields the protein CASSLQGQGGSPLHF.

V usage is TRBV6-5 and J usage is TRBJ1-2; perhaps TRBD1 as D (5 bases). Trimming left V 2 bases short and J 2 bases short, with 9 bases between. Germline-derived CDR1 and CDR2 are MNHEY and SVGAGI. The CDR3 loop spans 14 amino acids. The CDR3 bases are TGTGCCAGCAGTTACACCGGGACGAACTATGGCTACACCTTC. Translated, it gives CASSYTGTNYGYTF.

This clonotype was counted between two and nine times. The chain couples TRBV7-9 to TRBJ1-5; D ambiguous. Trimming pared 2 bases from V and 5 bases from J, leaving 4 bases between. The germline gives CDR1 SEHNR, CDR2 FQNEAQ (reference sequence). The length of the CDR3 is 12 residues. The CDR3 DNA reads TGTGCCAGCAGCTTATCCTATCAGCCCCAGCATTTT. Its protein product is CASSLSYQPQHF. The full variable domain, rest sourced from reference TRBV7-9 and TRBJ1-5, is DTGVSQNPRHKITKRGQNVTFRCDPISEHNRLYWYRQTLGQGPEFLTYFQNEAQLEKSRLLSDRFSAERPKGSFSTLEIQRTEQGDSAMYLCASSLSYQPQHFGDGTRLSIL.

This clonotype was observed a handful of times. The chain recombines TRBV7-6 with TRBJ2-3, with 7 bases fitting TRBD1. Germline V gene data show CDR1 as SGHVS and CDR2 as FNYEAQ. The J segment lost 4 bases and the V segment lost 6 bases, leaving 7 bases of the junction unmatched. This CDR3 comprises 14 residues. The CDR3 loop reads CASRLGQNSDTQYF. DNA for the CDR3: TGTGCCAGCAGGCTGGGACAGAACTCAGATACGCAGTATTTT. The full variable domain, with the rest looked up from reference TRBV7-6 and TRBJ2-3, is GAGVSQSPRYKVTKRGQDVALRCDPISGHVSLYWYRQALGQGPEFLTYFNYEAQQDKSGLPNDRFSAERPEGSISTLTIQRTEQRDSAMYRCASRLGQNSDTQYFGPGTRLTVL.